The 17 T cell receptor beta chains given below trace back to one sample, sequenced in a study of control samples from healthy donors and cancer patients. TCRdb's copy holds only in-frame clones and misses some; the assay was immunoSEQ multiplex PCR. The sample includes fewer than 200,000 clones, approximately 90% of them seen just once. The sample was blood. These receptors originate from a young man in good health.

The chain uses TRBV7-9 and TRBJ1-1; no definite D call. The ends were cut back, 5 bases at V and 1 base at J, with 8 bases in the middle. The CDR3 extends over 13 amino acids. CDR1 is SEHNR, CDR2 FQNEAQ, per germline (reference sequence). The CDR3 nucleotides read TGTGCCAGCAGCCGTCCGGCGAACACTGAAGCTTTCTTT. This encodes CASSRPANTEAFF. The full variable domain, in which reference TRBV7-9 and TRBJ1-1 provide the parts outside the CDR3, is DTGVSQNPRHKITKRGQNVTFRCDPISEHNRLYWYRQTLGQGPEFLTYFQNEAQLEKSRLLSDRFSAERPKGSFSTLEIQRTEQGDSAMYLCASSRPANTEAFFGQGTRLTVV.

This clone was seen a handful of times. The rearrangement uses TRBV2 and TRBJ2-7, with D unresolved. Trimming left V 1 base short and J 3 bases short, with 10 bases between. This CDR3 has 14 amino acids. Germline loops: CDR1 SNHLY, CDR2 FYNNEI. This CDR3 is CASSEGAVVYEQYF. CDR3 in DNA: TGTGCCAGCAGTGAAGGGGCCGTAGTCTACGAGCAGTACTTC.

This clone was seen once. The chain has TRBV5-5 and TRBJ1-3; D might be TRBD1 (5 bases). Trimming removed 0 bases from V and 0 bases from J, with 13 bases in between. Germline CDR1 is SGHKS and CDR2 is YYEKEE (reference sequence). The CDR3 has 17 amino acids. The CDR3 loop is CASSLVDSNLSGNTIYF. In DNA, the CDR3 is TGTGCCAGCAGCTTGGTTGACAGTAATCTCTCTGGAAACACCATATATTTT.

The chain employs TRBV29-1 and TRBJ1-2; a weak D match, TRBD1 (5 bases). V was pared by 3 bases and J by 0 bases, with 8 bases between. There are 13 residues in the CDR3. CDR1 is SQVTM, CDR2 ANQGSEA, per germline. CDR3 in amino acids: CSVEQGPNYGYTF. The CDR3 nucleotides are TGCAGCGTTGAGCAGGGACCTAACTATGGCTACACCTTC.

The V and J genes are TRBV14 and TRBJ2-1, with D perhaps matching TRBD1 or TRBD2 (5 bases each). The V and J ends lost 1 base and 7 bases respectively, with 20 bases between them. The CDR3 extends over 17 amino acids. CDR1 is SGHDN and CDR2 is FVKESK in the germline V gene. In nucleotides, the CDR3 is TGTGCCAGCAGCCAAGGGGGGAGATGGTGGCTCCAAAATGAGCAGTTCTTC. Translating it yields CASSQGGRWWLQNEQFF.

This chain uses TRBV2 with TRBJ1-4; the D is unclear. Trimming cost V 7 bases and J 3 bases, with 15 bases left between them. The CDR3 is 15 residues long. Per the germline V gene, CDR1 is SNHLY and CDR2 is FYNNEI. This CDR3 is CASIKGRAANEKLFF. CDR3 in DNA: TGTGCCAGCATTAAGGGAAGAGCGGCTAATGAAAAACTGTTTTTT.

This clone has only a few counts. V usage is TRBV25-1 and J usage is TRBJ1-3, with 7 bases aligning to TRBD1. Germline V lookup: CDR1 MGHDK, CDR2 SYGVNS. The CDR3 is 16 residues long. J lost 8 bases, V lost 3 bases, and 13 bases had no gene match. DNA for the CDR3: TGTGCCAGCAGTGATCCTAGACAGGGAATCGGGCACACCATATATTTT. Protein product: CASSDPRQGIGHTIYF.

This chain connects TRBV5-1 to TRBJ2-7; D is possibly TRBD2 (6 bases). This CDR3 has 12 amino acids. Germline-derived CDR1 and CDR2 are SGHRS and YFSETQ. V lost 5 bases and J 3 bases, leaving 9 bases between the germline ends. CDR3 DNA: TGCGCCAGCAGTCCCGGGGGCTACGAGCAGTACTTC. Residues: CASSPGGYEQYF. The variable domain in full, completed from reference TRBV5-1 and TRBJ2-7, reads KAGVTQTPRYLIKTRGQQVTLSCSPISGHRSVSWYQQTPGQGLQFLFEYFSETQRNKGNFPGRFSGRQFSNSRSEMNVSTLELGDSALYLCASSPGGYEQYFGPGTRLTVT.

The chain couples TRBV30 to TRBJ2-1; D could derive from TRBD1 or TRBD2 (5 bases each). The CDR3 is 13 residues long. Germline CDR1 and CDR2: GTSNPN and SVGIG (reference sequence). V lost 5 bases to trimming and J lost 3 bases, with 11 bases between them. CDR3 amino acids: CAWYRDLYNEQFF. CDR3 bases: TGTGCCTGGTACCGGGACCTCTACAATGAGCAGTTCTTC.

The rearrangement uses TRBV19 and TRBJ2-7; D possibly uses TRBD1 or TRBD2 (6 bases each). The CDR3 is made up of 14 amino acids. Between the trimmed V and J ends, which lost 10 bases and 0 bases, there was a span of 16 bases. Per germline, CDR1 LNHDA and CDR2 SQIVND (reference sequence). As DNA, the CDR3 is TGTGCCACCACAGGGACTGGGAGCTCCTACGAGCAGTACTTC. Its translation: CATTGTGSSYEQYF. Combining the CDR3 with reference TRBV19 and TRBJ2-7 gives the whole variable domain DGGITQSPKYLFRKEGQNVTLSCEQNLNHDAMYWYRQDPGQGLRLIYYSQIVNDFQKGDIAEGYSVSREKKESFPLTVTSAQKNPTAFYLCATTGTGSSYEQYFGPGTRLTVT.

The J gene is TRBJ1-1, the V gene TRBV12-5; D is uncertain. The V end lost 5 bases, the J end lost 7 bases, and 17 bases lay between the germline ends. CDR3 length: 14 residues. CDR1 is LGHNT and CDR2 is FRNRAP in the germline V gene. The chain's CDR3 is CASGPPMGHGEAFF. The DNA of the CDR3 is TGTGCTAGTGGTCCCCCCATGGGCCATGGTGAAGCTTTCTTT.

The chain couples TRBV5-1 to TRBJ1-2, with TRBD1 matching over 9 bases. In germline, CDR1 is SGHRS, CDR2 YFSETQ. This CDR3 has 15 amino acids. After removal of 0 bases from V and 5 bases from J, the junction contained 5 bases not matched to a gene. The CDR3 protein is CASSLELTGGYGYTF. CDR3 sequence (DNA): TGCGCCAGCAGCTTGGAATTGACAGGGGGATATGGCTACACCTTC.

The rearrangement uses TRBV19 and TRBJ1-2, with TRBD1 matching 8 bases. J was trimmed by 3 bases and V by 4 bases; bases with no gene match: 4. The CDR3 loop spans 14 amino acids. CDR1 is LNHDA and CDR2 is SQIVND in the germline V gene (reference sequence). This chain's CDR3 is CASSTGGVHYGYTF. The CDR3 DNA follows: TGTGCCAGTAGTACAGGGGGCGTCCACTATGGCTACACCTTC.

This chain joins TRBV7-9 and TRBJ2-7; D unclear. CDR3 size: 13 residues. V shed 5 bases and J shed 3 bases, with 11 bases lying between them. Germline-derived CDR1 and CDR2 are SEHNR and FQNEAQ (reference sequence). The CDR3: CASSPPSHYEQYF. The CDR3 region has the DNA TGTGCCAGCAGCCCGCCCAGCCACTACGAGCAGTACTTC.

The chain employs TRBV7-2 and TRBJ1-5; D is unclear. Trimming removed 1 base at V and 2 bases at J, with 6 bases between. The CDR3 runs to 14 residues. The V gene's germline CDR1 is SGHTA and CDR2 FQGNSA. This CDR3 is CASSLVGGNQPQHF. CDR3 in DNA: TGTGCCAGCAGCTTAGTTGGAGGCAATCAGCCCCAGCATTTT.

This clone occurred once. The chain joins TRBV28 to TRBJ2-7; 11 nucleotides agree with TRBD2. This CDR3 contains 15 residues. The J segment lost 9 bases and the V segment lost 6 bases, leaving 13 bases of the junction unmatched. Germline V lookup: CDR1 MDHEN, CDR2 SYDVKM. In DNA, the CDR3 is TGTGCCAGCAGACCAGGGACTAGCGGATGGAGGGGGCAGTACTTC. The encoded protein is CASRPGTSGWRGQYF.

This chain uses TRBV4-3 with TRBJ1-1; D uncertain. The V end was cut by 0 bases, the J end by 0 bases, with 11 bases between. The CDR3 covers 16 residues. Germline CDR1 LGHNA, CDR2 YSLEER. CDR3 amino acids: CASSQDLVTMNTEAFF. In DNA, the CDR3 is TGCGCCAGCAGCCAAGATCTCGTGACTATGAACACTGAAGCTTTCTTT.